This entry lists 14 T cell receptor beta chains sequenced from one sample in a study of T cell responses to AZD1222 COVID-19 vaccine. TCRdb keeps only in-frame clones here, not all; method: immunoSEQ multiplex PCR. The sample consists of 120,000 or so clones, around 81% of them appearing once. This material consisted of peripheral blood, taken on day 0 of AZD1222 vaccination. All receptors derive from an adult in good health.

The CDR3 sequence is CASIDTGPLYGYTF. The CDR3 coding sequence is TGTGCCAGCATCGATACAGGGCCTCTCTATGGCTACACCTTC. V is TRBV28 and J is TRBJ1-2, with D maybe TRBD1 (6 bases). V was trimmed by 7 bases and J by 4 bases, leaving 16 bases between them. In germline, CDR1 is MDHEN, CDR2 SYDVKM. There are 14 residues in the CDR3.

V is TRBV30 and J is TRBJ1-6, with D tentatively TRBD1 (5 bases). The CDR3 runs to 12 residues. V gave up 5 bases and J gave up 10 bases, with 12 bases separating them. Germline CDR1 GTSNPN, CDR2 SVGIG (reference sequence). CDR3 loop: CAWSRVWSPLHF. CDR3 nucleotide sequence: TGTGCCTGGTCCAGGGTATGGTCACCCCTCCACTTT. The full variable domain, in which reference TRBV30 and TRBJ1-6 provide the parts outside the CDR3, is SQTIHQWPATLVQPVGSPLSLECTVEGTSNPNLYWYRQAAGRGLQLLFYSVGIGQISSEVPQNLSASRPQDRQFILSSKKLLLSDSGFYLCAWSRVWSPLHFGNGTRLTVT.

The V call is TRBV5-6, the J call TRBJ1-5; D gene uncertain. CDR1 and CDR2 (germline): SGHDT, YYEEEE. The CDR3 spans 14 residues. V lost 1 base, J lost 4 bases, and 9 bases lay in between. CDR3 region: CASSLSVGNQPQHF. The CDR3 nucleotides read TGTGCCAGCAGCTTGTCGGTGGGAAATCAGCCCCAGCATTTT.

The genes are TRBV2 and TRBJ1-5; D not resolved. The CDR3 loop spans 12 amino acids. Trimming left V 5 bases short and J 4 bases short, with 6 bases between. Germline V gene data show CDR1 as SNHLY and CDR2 as FYNNEI. The CDR3 protein is CASSFSNQPQHF. For the CDR3, the DNA is TGTGCCAGCAGTTTCAGTAATCAGCCCCAGCATTTT.

This chain uses TRBV19 with TRBJ2-3; D gene ambiguous. From germline, CDR1 is LNHDA and CDR2 SQIVND (reference sequence). With 1 base removed from V and 3 bases from J, the gap between germline ends came to 5 bases. The CDR3 covers 13 residues. CDR3 coding DNA: TGTGCCAGTAGTATAGGTCGGACAGATACGCAGTATTTT. Protein sequence: CASSIGRTDTQYF. Full variable domain (outside the CDR3, taken from reference TRBV19 and TRBJ2-3): DGGITQSPKYLFRKEGQNVTLSCEQNLNHDAMYWYRQDPGQGLRLIYYSQIVNDFQKGDIAEGYSVSREKKESFPLTVTSAQKNPTAFYLCASSIGRTDTQYFGPGTRLTVL.

This chain uses TRBV30 with TRBJ1-2, with 9 bases matching TRBD1. The CDR3 is made up of 16 amino acids. Trimming cost V 3 bases and J 4 bases; bases outside gene matches: 12. Germline assignment: CDR1 GTSNPN and CDR2 SVGIG (reference sequence). The DNA for the CDR3 is TGTGCCTGGAGCGAAGGCGGGACAGGGAGAAGCTATGGCTACACCTTC. Amino acids: CAWSEGGTGRSYGYTF.

In this sample, this clone turned up once. V is TRBV5-5 and J is TRBJ2-7, with 9 bases aligning to TRBD1. V lost 0 bases to trimming and J lost 4 bases; unmatched junction nucleotides: 8. This CDR3 has 16 residues. CDR1 is SGHKS and CDR2 is YYEKEE in the germline V gene (reference sequence). The CDR3 DNA follows: TGTGCCAGCAGCTTGGAACTCGACAGGGGGATATACGAGCAGTACTTC. Its translation is CASSLELDRGIYEQYF.

The chain has TRBV3-1 (or the pseudogene TRBV3-2) and TRBJ2-7; possible D gene TRBD2, 5 bases. The CDR3 has 13 amino acids. Trimming removed 4 bases at V and 3 bases at J, with 10 bases between. Germline V gene data show CDR1 as LGHDT and CDR2 as YNNKEL (reference sequence). CDR3 sequence (DNA): TGTGCCAGCAGCCCTAAACTAGGCTACGAGCAGTACTTC. Protein: CASSPKLGYEQYF.

The chain is built from TRBV7-2 and TRBJ1-2; the match to TRBD1 covers 7 bases. V dropped 1 base and J dropped 2; count of bases not matched to a gene: 10. The CDR3 runs to 17 residues. Germline lookup yields CDR1 SGHTA and CDR2 FQGNSA. The CDR3: CASSLDPLEGANYGYTF. The DNA of the CDR3 is TGTGCCAGCAGCTTAGACCCACTGGAGGGGGCGAACTATGGCTACACCTTC.

The sample holds a few counts of this clone. The CDR3 DNA is TGTGCCACCAGTGATCTAAAGGGGCGGACTAGCGACTACACAGATACGCAGTATTTT. As protein: CATSDLKGRTSDYTDTQYF. The chain joins TRBV24-1 to TRBJ2-3; 9 nucleotides match TRBD2. J was trimmed by 2 bases and V by 3 bases; bases with no gene match: 14. Per the germline V gene, CDR1 is KGHDR and CDR2 is SFDVKD. This CDR3 is 19 amino acids long.

The rearrangement joins TRBV4-3 to TRBJ1-6; 7 bases agree with TRBD1. CDR1 is LGHNA and CDR2 is YSLEER in the germline V gene. The CDR3 loop spans 15 amino acids. V was pared by 4 bases and J by 7 bases, with 7 bases of the junction left unmatched. The CDR3 protein is CASSLTGTDNSPLHF. The CDR3, as DNA: TGCGCCAGCAGCCTTACCGGGACAGACAATTCACCCCTCCACTTT.

This sequence joins TRBV6-2 or TRBV6-3 and TRBJ1-2; no reliable D call. The V and J ends lost 6 bases and 8 bases respectively, with 19 bases between them. CDR1 and CDR2 from the germline V gene are MNHEY and SVGEGT. This CDR3 region has 14 residues. This CDR3 reads CASSSWGATRGYTF. The CDR3 bases are TGTGCCAGCAGCTCGTGGGGAGCAACGCGAGGCTACACCTTC.

The chain employs TRBV18 and TRBJ1-1; no firm D call. Germline CDR1 is KGHSH and CDR2 is LQKENI. The CDR3 extends over 13 amino acids. V was shortened by 5 bases and J by 0 bases, with 7 bases between the two germline ends. In DNA, the CDR3 is TGTGCCAGCTCAACCGGCTTGAACACTGAAGCTTTCTTT. Amino acids: CASSTGLNTEAFF.

With regard to this clone: A read error may account for a junction end that differs from germline. V gene TRBV10-3 combines with J gene TRBJ1-1; D gene uncertain. The CDR3 contains 14 residues. Germline values: CDR1 ENHRY, CDR2 SYGVKD. The CDR3 DNA sequence: TGTGCCATCACTGAGCAACCCGCGAAGACTGAAGCTTTCTTT. Protein: CAITEQPAKTEAFF.